A single T cell receptor beta chain is shown here with its context. What it binds is not known. TCRdb re-called the 5' RACE reads, yielding one record per CDR3 amino acid sequence without DNA. This listing includes almost 450,000 distinct CDR3 sequences. The sample comes from a study of T cells expressing NK-cell markers. Study-wide context: Sorted CD3+CD56+NKG2C+, CD3+CD56+NKG2C- and CD3+CD56-NKG2C+ T cells provided the TCR beta repertoires.

General study results and limits: In a group of 5 or 6 donors, dominant NKG2C+ clonotypes represented 1.0-7.0% of CD8+ T cells.

The CDR3 totals 15 residues. Germline V lookup: CDR1 SEHNR, CDR2 FQNEAQ (reference sequence). The sequencing sample was made of blood T cells: a sorted CD56 or NKG2C T cell subset, CD4+ or CD8+ T cells, or bulk PBMC T cells (not recorded which). V usage is TRBV7-9 and J usage is TRBJ2-5; TCRdb's assignment of TRBD1 cannot be checked, as there is no DNA. The sequence came from a woman between 18 and 69 years old in good health. The CDR3 region is CASSLDVRPKETQYF.